This T cell receptor beta chain was obtained from a study of CD8+ T cells in alopecia areata (dated by TCRdb to the late 2010s). Concerning the study at large: The treated patients, all with moderate-to-severe alopecia areata, were enrolled in an open-label pilot trial of oral tofacitinib given at 5 to 10 mg twice daily. TCRbeta CDR3 regions were amplified by immunoSEQ multiplex PCR using 35 Vbeta forward and 13 Jbeta reverse primers. Clonality in the scalp was compared among normal scalp (n=4), patchy alopecia areata scalp (n=8), and alopecia totalis/universalis scalp (n=8). Human TCRbeta sequencing covered scalp tissue and sorted CD4+ and CD8+ peripheral blood T cells from patchy and totalis/universalis alopecia areata patients and healthy controls. Tofacitinib was administered for 6 to 18 months, and 6 months of follow-up off drug were then conducted to assess delayed response and recurrence. RNA was extracted with the PAXgene miRNA kit for fixed scalp, the miRNeasy kit for PBMCs, and the RNeasy kit for mouse skin. The study used high-throughput TCRbeta sequencing to examine T cell clonal expansion in alopecia areata, in both the C3H/HeJ mouse model and human patients. Tofacitinib-treated patients had biopsies at baseline and at 4 and 24 weeks of treatment, with a later scalp biopsy in several patients.

According to the germline V gene, CDR1 reads SQVTM and CDR2 reads ANQGSEA. From the cysteine up to the phenylalanine, the CDR3 has a length of 13 residues. Left in the record is the CDR3 DNA by itself, 39 bases read in frame from the first base. The germline V end is reduced by 3 bases and the J end by 5 bases; junction bases left unmatched: 3. With respect to this clone: It lacks a known antigen. No clone much larger than this one lies a single base away; base qualities are absent.

Results the study describes overall, beyond this receptor: Compared with normal scalp, lesional scalp, particularly in alopecia totalis/universalis, had higher clonality and more expanded CD8+ clones, which suggests antigenic drive. Compared with mice, TCR sequences shared between patients were less clear, possibly partly because of HLA diversity across the patient population. Resident alphabeta T cells in normal human skin are also sequenced, complicating scalp TCR repertoire analysis, unlike mouse skin dominated by gammadelta T cells.

Peripheral blood and lesional scalp punch biopsies were obtained from patients with alopecia areata. PBMCs were isolated by density centrifugation and stained for CD3, CD4 and CD8, and CD4+ and CD8+ T cells were sorted on a FACSAria. Receptor libraries were prepared by the immunoSEQ multiplex PCR assay. RNA was extracted from all samples and reverse transcribed into cDNA as template for TCR sequencing. First-strand cDNA was synthesized using SuperScript III with a 2:1 mix of oligo-dT and random hexamers. A synthetic immune receptor repertoire was used to assess amplification bias, and residual bias was removed computationally. Concerning the study's data processing: Raw reads were preprocessed for error removal, and CDR3 was defined according to IMGT conventions as running from the conserved cysteine to phenylalanine. Clonality was computed as 1 minus the Shannon entropy, with the entropy normalized by log2 of the number of productive unique TCRs. Whether each scalp clone was CD4 or CD8 was inferred by checking scalp TCRbeta sequences against the CD4 and CD8 repertoires from sorted blood. Entries here come from immuneACCESS through TCRdb and include only in-frame sequences with V and J called. Some clones fail to appear in such tables; in the studies checked, an unresolved V gene covers under half of the shortfall, and the cause of the remainder is unknown. V and J calls and clone size are copied from that table; D and trimming were computed from the DNA. A total of about 97,000 clones appear in this sample, approximately 42% of them only once. 1% to 1.5% of the sample lies in the top ten.

The chain couples TRBV29-1 to TRBJ2-2, with 7 bases aligning to TRBD1. The sample comprised CD4+ T cells sorted from blood. The origin of this receptor is a human donor with alopecia areata. The CDR3 corresponds to CSVDRTGTGELFF. In nucleotide form, the sequence is TGCAGCGTTGATAGGACAGGAACCGGGGAGCTGTTTTTT.